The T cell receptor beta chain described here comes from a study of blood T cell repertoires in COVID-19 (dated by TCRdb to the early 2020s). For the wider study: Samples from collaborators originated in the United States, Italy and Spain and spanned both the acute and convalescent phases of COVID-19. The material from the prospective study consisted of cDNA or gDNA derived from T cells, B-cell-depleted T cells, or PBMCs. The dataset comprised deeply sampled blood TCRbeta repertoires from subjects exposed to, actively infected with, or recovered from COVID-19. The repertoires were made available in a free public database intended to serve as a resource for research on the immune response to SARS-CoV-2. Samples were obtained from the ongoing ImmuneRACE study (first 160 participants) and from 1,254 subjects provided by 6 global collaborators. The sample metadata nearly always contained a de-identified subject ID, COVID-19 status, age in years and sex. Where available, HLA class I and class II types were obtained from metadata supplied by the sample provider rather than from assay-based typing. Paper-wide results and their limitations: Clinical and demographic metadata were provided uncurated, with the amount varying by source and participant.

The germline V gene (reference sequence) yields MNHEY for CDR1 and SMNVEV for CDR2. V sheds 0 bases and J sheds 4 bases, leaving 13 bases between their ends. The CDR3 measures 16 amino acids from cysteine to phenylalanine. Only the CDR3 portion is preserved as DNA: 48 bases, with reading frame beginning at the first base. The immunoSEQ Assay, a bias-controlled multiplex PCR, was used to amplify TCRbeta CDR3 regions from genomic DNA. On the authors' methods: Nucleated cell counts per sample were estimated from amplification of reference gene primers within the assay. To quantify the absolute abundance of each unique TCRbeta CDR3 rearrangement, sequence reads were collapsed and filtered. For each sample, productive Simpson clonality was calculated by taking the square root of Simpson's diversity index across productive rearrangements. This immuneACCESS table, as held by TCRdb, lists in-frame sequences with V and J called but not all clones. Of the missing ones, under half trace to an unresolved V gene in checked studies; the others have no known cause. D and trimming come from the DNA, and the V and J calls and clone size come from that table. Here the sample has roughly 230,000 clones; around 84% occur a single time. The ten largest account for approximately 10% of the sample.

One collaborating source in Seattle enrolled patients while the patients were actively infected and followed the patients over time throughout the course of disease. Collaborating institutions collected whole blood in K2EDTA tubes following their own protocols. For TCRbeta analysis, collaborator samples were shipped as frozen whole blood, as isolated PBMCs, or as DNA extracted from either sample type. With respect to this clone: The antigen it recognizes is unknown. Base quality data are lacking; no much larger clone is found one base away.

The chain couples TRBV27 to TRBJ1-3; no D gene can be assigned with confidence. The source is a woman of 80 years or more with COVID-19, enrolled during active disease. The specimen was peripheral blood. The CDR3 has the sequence CASSLSGLGVGNTIYF. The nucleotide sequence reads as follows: TGTGCCAGCAGTTTATCTGGACTGGGCGTAGGAAACACCATATATTTT.